This entry lists 29 T cell receptor beta chains sequenced from one sample in a study of blood T cells in healthy people across ages (dated by TCRdb to between 2014 and 2017). The library was made by 5' RACE. TCRdb records Illumina HiSeq 2500 as the sequencer. A second roughly 6 to 12 cycle PCR used a sample-barcoded 5' primer and a J-beta primer mix. TCRdb trimmed the raw reads at Q25, called clones with MiXCR and kept productive beta chains. Each entry is one CDR3 protein sequence, shown with its most common DNA and genes. The sample table holds approximately 320,000 distinct CDR3 sequences, of which 25% to 30% were seen once. The ten largest clones represent roughly 30% of the sample. Sequenced sample: blood. These receptors all come from a woman aged 70-85 years in good health.

The V call is TRBV5-5, the J call TRBJ2-1; D might be TRBD1 or TRBD2, each matching 5 bases. Trimming took off 2 bases at V and 2 bases at J, with 17 bases between the two ends. Germline V lookup: CDR1 SGHKS, CDR2 YYEKEE (reference sequence). There are 17 residues in the CDR3. The CDR3: CASSFRPGSPTYNEQFF. The CDR3, as DNA: TGTGCCAGCAGCTTTCGGCCAGGGAGCCCGACCTACAATGAGCAGTTCTTC. Full variable domain (missing parts from reference TRBV5-5 and TRBJ2-1): DAGVTQSPTHLIKTRGQQVTLRCSPISGHKSVSWYQQVLGQGPQFIFQYYEKEERGRGNFPDRFSARQFPNYSSELNVNALLLGDSALYLCASSFRPGSPTYNEQFFGPGTRLTVL.

This clonotype occurred a few times. The chain recombines TRBV14 with TRBJ2-7; TRBD1 or TRBD2 may be the D gene (6 bases each). The germline gives CDR1 SGHDN, CDR2 FVKESK. The CDR3 covers 17 residues. Trimming removed 4 bases from V and 2 bases from J, with 21 bases in between. CDR3 region: CASSLTGWRDTTYEQYF. In nucleotides, the CDR3 is TGTGCCAGCAGCCTGACCGGGTGGCGGGACACCACCTACGAGCAGTACTTC.

The table lists this clonotype with a few counts. The V gene is TRBV12-3 or TRBV12-4, the J gene TRBJ2-5; a possible D gene is TRBD2 (6 bases). Trimming stripped 7 bases from V and 4 bases from J, with 19 bases between. The CDR3 is 15 residues long. CDR3 in DNA: TGTGCCAGCACCGTAGGACGGAAGGGACTAGAGACCCAGTACTTC. This translates into CASTVGRKGLETQYF.

J is TRBJ2-1 and V is TRBV6-2 or TRBV6-3; D unresolved. Between the trimmed V and J ends, which lost 2 bases and 2 bases, there was a span of 7 bases. The CDR3 runs to 14 residues. Germline loops: CDR1 MNHEY, CDR2 SVGEGT. CDR3 residues: CASSYGPPYNEQFF. CDR3 bases: TGTGCCAGCAGTTACGGACCACCCTACAATGAGCAGTTCTTC.

This clonotype was seen ten or more times. V and J are TRBV20-1 and TRBJ1-5; the D gene is possibly TRBD1 (5 bases). The CDR3 runs to 15 residues. Germline V gene data show CDR1 as DFQATT and CDR2 as SNEGSKA (reference sequence). V gave up 5 bases and J gave up 3 bases, with 17 bases separating them. CDR3 in amino acids: CSARAGDAPNQPQHF. DNA for the CDR3: TGCAGTGCTCGGGCGGGGGACGCGCCCAATCAGCCCCAGCATTTT.

The table lists this clonotype with a few counts. The chain recombines TRBV5-1 with TRBJ2-5; 10 positions match TRBD2. The last part of the DNA fits TRBJ2-1 better; the J call may be wrong. CDR1 and CDR2 from the germline V gene are SGHRS and YFSETQ. The CDR3 totals 15 residues. This CDR3 is CASSSSSGRGNEQFF. As DNA, the CDR3 is TGCGCCAGCAGCTCTTCTAGCGGGAGAGGGAATGAGCAGTTCTTC.

The J gene is TRBJ2-7, the V gene TRBV12-3 or TRBV12-4; 8 positions agree with TRBD2. After removal of 1 base from V and 7 bases from J, the junction contained 6 bases not matched to a gene. This CDR3 has 14 residues. The CDR3, as DNA: TGTGCCAGCAGTTTAGACGGGAGGGCCGGGGAGCAGTACTTC. Protein sequence: CASSLDGRAGEQYF.

About this clonotype: One end of the junction varies from germline; a read error may be responsible. The rearrangement links TRBV20-1 to TRBJ2-7; TRBD2 matches 9 bases. The germline CDR1 and CDR2 sequences are DFQATT and SNEGSKA (reference sequence). The CDR3 extends over 13 amino acids. The CDR3, as DNA: TGCAGCGCTAGTCTACTAGCGGGCTACGAGCAGTACTTC. It translates to CSASLLAGYEQYF.

The chain recombines TRBV20-1 with TRBJ1-1, with D maybe TRBD1 (6 bases). The length of the CDR3 is 12 residues. Trimming took 5 bases from V and 11 from J, leaving 18 bases between them. The germline V gene has CDR1 DFQATT and CDR2 SNEGSKA (reference sequence). DNA for the CDR3: TGCAGTGCTGAGGGGGGGAGCCAAAGGGCTTTCTTT. Protein sequence: CSAEGGSQRAFF.

The table lists this clonotype with a few counts. The V call is TRBV20-1, the J call TRBJ2-3, with TRBD2 identical over 12 bases. V shed 6 bases, J shed 4 bases, and the junction held 8 bases outside the gene matches. Germline V gives CDR1 DFQATT, CDR2 SNEGSKA (reference sequence). This CDR3 region has 15 residues. The CDR3 loop reads CSAPRTSGKSDTQYF. DNA for the CDR3: TGCAGTGCGCCCCGGACTAGCGGGAAGTCAGATACGCAGTATTTT.

V is TRBV11-2 and J is TRBJ1-2; no clear D. The V and J ends lost 2 bases and 2 bases respectively, with 9 bases between them. The CDR3 has 14 amino acids. Germline V CDR1 and CDR2: SGHAT, FQNNGV. Here the CDR3 DNA reads TGTGCCAGCAGCTTATCAACGGGCAACTATGGCTACACCTTC. Its translation is CASSLSTGNYGYTF. Full variable domain (outside the CDR3, taken from reference TRBV11-2 and TRBJ1-2): EAGVAQSPRYKIIEKRQSVAFWCNPISGHATLYWYQQILGQGPKLLIQFQNNGVVDDSQLPKDRFSAERLKGVDSTLKIQPAKLEDSAVYLCASSLSTGNYGYTFGSGTRLTVV.

As regards this clonotype: An end of the junction does not agree with germline; a read error may underlie this. V is TRBV12-3 or TRBV12-4 and J is TRBJ2-3; D not resolved. This CDR3 region has 12 residues. Written as DNA, the CDR3 is TGTGCCAGCAGACACAGCACAGATGCGCAGTATTTT. This gives the protein CASRHSTDAQYF.

This clonotype was recorded a few times. This chain joins TRBV6-1 and TRBJ2-5, with 11 bases that match TRBD1. Looked up from germline, CDR1 is MNHNS and CDR2 is SASEGT. The CDR3 extends over 16 amino acids. The V gene end was trimmed by 6 bases and the J gene end by 5 bases; junction bases not matched to a gene: 11. For the CDR3, the DNA is TGTGCCAGCAGCCGAGGGCAGGGACAGGGGGATGAGACCCAGTACTTC. Amino acid sequence: CASSRGQGQGDETQYF.

Only a few counts were recorded for this clonotype. The CDR3 bases are TGCAGTGCCTATGCCAGGGGACTAGACGAAAACATTCAGTACTTC. This translates into CSAYARGLDENIQYF. The rearrangement uses TRBV20-1 and TRBJ2-4; 8 bases are a match to TRBD2. The CDR3 runs 15 residues. J gave up 5 bases and V 6 bases, and 12 bases lay outside the gene matches. CDR1 and CDR2 (germline): DFQATT, SNEGSKA (reference sequence).

The chain carries TRBV5-1 and TRBJ1-1, with D unresolved. This CDR3 is 15 amino acids long. Trimming pared 0 bases from V and 2 bases from J, leaving 11 bases between. Germline V gene lookup returns CDR1 SGHRS and CDR2 YFSETQ. CDR3 sequence: CASSLGQAPNTEAFF. The CDR3 bases are TGCGCCAGCAGCTTGGGCCAGGCTCCTAACACTGAAGCTTTCTTT.

This clonotype has just a few counts. The V call is TRBV20-1, the J call TRBJ2-1; 9 nucleotides agree with TRBD2. V dropped 5 bases and J dropped 5; count of bases not matched to a gene: 10. CDR1 is DFQATT, CDR2 SNEGSKA, per germline (reference sequence). This CDR3 spans 15 amino acids. CDR3 coding DNA: TGCAGTGCTCGACATGCTAGCGGGAAGAACAATGAGCAGTTCTTC. Its translation: CSARHASGKNNEQFF.

This clonotype was counted a few times. The chain links TRBV6-6 to TRBJ2-5; D may be TRBD2 (5 bases). Germline assignment: CDR1 MNHNY and CDR2 SVGAGI (reference sequence). The CDR3 has 13 residues. Between the trimmed V and J ends, which lost 7 bases and 3 bases, there was a span of 12 bases. CDR3 DNA sequence: TGTGCCAGCATCCAGGACGGGGAAGAGACCCAGTACTTC. Its protein is CASIQDGEETQYF.

The table lists this clonotype with a few counts. V and J are TRBV10-3 and TRBJ1-1; possibly TRBD1 for D (6 bases). V lost 0 bases and J lost 5, with 13 bases in between. Germline-derived CDR1 and CDR2 are ENHRY and SYGVKD. The CDR3 runs 15 residues. The CDR3 reads CAISESTGGRTEAFF. The DNA for the CDR3 is TGTGCCATCAGTGAGTCGACCGGGGGGCGGACTGAAGCTTTCTTT.

The chain uses TRBV28 and TRBJ2-7; D not certain. The CDR3 loop spans 15 amino acids. Deletions cut 3 bases from V and 2 bases from J, with 14 bases between. CDR1 and CDR2 from the germline V gene are MDHEN and SYDVKM. The DNA for the CDR3 is TGTGCCAGCAGTTTGTCTGGCAGTGGTCCCTACGAGCAGTACTTC. Its translation is CASSLSGSGPYEQYF.

DNA of the CDR3: TGTGCCAGCAGCTTAAGGGGGACAGGGTGGAATGAGCAGTTCTTC. It codes for CASSLRGTGWNEQFF. The V and J genes are TRBV5-6 and TRBJ2-1; TRBD1 aligns across 9 bases. The germline CDR1 and CDR2 sequences are SGHDT and YYEEEE. V was pared by 2 bases and J by 7 bases, with 7 bases of the junction left unmatched. The CDR3 runs to 15 residues.

This clonotype was picked up many times. This rearrangement joins TRBV28 to TRBJ2-5; 7 nucleotides match TRBD2. This CDR3 contains 11 residues. V dropped 3 bases and J dropped 11; count of bases not matched to a gene: 3. Germline CDR1 MDHEN, CDR2 SYDVKM. The CDR3 bases are TGTGCCAGCAGTTTCCGGGGGGAGCAGTACTTC. This sequence encodes CASSFRGEQYF.

This clonotype was picked up a small number of times. The chain links TRBV12-3 or TRBV12-4 to TRBJ2-1; 12 bases line up with TRBD2. This CDR3 has 16 amino acids. With 6 bases clipped from V and 10 bases from J, the junction kept 13 bases outside the gene matches. The chain's CDR3 is CASRSEGLAGTGEQFF. The CDR3 DNA follows: TGTGCCAGCAGGAGCGAGGGACTAGCGGGTACCGGGGAGCAGTTCTTC.

The rearrangement uses TRBV9 and TRBJ1-4; 7 bases agree with TRBD1. Looked up from germline, CDR1 is SGDLS and CDR2 is YYNGEE. The CDR3 is 16 residues long. The V and J ends lost 3 bases and 0 bases, in that order; junction bases with no gene match: 5. The CDR3 region has the DNA TGTGCCAGCAGCGCTCGACAGGGTTCAACTAATGAAAAACTGTTTTTT. It specifies CASSARQGSTNEKLFF.

This sequence joins TRBV5-1 and TRBJ2-7; weak D call: TRBD2 (5 bases). Germline CDR1 SGHRS, CDR2 YFSETQ. The CDR3 spans 18 residues. V was shortened by 0 bases and J by 1 base, with 20 bases between the two germline ends. CDR3 in amino acids: CASSLDETRDTGSYEQYF. The CDR3 DNA follows: TGCGCCAGCAGCTTGGATGAAACCCGGGATACTGGATCCTACGAGCAGTACTTC. The variable domain in full, completed from reference TRBV5-1 and TRBJ2-7, reads KAGVTQTPRYLIKTRGQQVTLSCSPISGHRSVSWYQQTPGQGLQFLFEYFSETQRNKGNFPGRFSGRQFSNSRSEMNVSTLELGDSALYLCASSLDETRDTGSYEQYFGPGTRLTVT.

The chain employs TRBV2 and TRBJ2-7; no definite D call. V lost 4 bases to trimming and J lost 6 bases, with 10 bases between them. Germline V gives CDR1 SNHLY, CDR2 FYNNEI. CDR3 length: 12 amino acids. The CDR3 DNA reads TGTGCCAGCAGTGGAAAAGGCGGCGAGCAGTACTTC. Residues: CASSGKGGEQYF.

Comment on this clonotype: One base away lies a much larger clone, so this may be a sequencing read error. The chain uses TRBV27 and TRBJ2-5, with D possibly called TRBD1 or TRBD2 (5 bases each). This CDR3 has 15 residues. The germline V gene has CDR1 MNHEY and CDR2 SMNVEV (reference sequence). CDR3 coding DNA: TGTGCCAGCAGTCGCAACCTGGGGACCCAAGAGACCCAGAACTTC. Amino acid sequence: CASSRNLGTQETQNF.

The chain links TRBV28 to TRBJ1-1, with 12 bases fitting TRBD1. Germline CDR1 MDHEN, CDR2 SYDVKM. The CDR3 sequence is 13 residues long. Trimming at V came to 3 bases and at J to 11 bases, leaving 4 bases not matched to a gene. The CDR3 loop reads CASSLVGQGAAFF. Written as DNA, the CDR3 is TGTGCCAGCAGTTTGGTGGGACAGGGGGCTGCTTTCTTT.

The chain is built from TRBV5-1 and TRBJ2-1, with D tentatively TRBD2 (6 bases). V was clipped by 3 bases and J by 3 bases, with 10 bases between them. Germline lookup yields CDR1 SGHRS and CDR2 YFSETQ. CDR3 length equals 14 residues. The CDR3 region is CASSYPSVYNEQFF. DNA of the CDR3: TGCGCCAGCAGCTATCCTAGCGTCTACAATGAGCAGTTCTTC.

This sequence joins TRBV29-1 and TRBJ2-5; D uncertain. The DNA end is more similar to TRBJ2-7, so the J call may be wrong. The CDR3 is 12 residues long. Germline assignment: CDR1 SQVTM and CDR2 ANQGSEA. CDR3 DNA sequence: TGCAGCGTTGTTGTCGCGCTTTACGAGCAGTACTTC. Its protein is CSVVVALYEQYF.